This T cell receptor (beta chain) came from a study of CXCR3-negative and CXCR3-positive naive CD8 T cells. With UMI labels, 5' RACE was used to prepare the TRB cDNA libraries. TCRdb reanalyzed the 5' RACE reads and collapses them to one entry per CDR3 protein, without DNA. The table for this sample gives over 70,000 distinct CDR3 sequences. The CDR3 spans 16 residues. The receptor comes from a human donor in good health. Some clones in this sample may be carry-over from other donors' samples. The chain recombines TRBV12-3 or TRBV12-4 with TRBJ2-3; TCRdb designates TRBD2, a call that cannot be tested without DNA. The sequenced material came from naive CXCR3- CD8+ T cells from blood. Subset denoted: CD45RO-CCR7+CD27+CD95- naive CD8+ T cells lacking CXCR3 (TNR3-). CDR3 region: CASRRTSGLSTDTQYF.